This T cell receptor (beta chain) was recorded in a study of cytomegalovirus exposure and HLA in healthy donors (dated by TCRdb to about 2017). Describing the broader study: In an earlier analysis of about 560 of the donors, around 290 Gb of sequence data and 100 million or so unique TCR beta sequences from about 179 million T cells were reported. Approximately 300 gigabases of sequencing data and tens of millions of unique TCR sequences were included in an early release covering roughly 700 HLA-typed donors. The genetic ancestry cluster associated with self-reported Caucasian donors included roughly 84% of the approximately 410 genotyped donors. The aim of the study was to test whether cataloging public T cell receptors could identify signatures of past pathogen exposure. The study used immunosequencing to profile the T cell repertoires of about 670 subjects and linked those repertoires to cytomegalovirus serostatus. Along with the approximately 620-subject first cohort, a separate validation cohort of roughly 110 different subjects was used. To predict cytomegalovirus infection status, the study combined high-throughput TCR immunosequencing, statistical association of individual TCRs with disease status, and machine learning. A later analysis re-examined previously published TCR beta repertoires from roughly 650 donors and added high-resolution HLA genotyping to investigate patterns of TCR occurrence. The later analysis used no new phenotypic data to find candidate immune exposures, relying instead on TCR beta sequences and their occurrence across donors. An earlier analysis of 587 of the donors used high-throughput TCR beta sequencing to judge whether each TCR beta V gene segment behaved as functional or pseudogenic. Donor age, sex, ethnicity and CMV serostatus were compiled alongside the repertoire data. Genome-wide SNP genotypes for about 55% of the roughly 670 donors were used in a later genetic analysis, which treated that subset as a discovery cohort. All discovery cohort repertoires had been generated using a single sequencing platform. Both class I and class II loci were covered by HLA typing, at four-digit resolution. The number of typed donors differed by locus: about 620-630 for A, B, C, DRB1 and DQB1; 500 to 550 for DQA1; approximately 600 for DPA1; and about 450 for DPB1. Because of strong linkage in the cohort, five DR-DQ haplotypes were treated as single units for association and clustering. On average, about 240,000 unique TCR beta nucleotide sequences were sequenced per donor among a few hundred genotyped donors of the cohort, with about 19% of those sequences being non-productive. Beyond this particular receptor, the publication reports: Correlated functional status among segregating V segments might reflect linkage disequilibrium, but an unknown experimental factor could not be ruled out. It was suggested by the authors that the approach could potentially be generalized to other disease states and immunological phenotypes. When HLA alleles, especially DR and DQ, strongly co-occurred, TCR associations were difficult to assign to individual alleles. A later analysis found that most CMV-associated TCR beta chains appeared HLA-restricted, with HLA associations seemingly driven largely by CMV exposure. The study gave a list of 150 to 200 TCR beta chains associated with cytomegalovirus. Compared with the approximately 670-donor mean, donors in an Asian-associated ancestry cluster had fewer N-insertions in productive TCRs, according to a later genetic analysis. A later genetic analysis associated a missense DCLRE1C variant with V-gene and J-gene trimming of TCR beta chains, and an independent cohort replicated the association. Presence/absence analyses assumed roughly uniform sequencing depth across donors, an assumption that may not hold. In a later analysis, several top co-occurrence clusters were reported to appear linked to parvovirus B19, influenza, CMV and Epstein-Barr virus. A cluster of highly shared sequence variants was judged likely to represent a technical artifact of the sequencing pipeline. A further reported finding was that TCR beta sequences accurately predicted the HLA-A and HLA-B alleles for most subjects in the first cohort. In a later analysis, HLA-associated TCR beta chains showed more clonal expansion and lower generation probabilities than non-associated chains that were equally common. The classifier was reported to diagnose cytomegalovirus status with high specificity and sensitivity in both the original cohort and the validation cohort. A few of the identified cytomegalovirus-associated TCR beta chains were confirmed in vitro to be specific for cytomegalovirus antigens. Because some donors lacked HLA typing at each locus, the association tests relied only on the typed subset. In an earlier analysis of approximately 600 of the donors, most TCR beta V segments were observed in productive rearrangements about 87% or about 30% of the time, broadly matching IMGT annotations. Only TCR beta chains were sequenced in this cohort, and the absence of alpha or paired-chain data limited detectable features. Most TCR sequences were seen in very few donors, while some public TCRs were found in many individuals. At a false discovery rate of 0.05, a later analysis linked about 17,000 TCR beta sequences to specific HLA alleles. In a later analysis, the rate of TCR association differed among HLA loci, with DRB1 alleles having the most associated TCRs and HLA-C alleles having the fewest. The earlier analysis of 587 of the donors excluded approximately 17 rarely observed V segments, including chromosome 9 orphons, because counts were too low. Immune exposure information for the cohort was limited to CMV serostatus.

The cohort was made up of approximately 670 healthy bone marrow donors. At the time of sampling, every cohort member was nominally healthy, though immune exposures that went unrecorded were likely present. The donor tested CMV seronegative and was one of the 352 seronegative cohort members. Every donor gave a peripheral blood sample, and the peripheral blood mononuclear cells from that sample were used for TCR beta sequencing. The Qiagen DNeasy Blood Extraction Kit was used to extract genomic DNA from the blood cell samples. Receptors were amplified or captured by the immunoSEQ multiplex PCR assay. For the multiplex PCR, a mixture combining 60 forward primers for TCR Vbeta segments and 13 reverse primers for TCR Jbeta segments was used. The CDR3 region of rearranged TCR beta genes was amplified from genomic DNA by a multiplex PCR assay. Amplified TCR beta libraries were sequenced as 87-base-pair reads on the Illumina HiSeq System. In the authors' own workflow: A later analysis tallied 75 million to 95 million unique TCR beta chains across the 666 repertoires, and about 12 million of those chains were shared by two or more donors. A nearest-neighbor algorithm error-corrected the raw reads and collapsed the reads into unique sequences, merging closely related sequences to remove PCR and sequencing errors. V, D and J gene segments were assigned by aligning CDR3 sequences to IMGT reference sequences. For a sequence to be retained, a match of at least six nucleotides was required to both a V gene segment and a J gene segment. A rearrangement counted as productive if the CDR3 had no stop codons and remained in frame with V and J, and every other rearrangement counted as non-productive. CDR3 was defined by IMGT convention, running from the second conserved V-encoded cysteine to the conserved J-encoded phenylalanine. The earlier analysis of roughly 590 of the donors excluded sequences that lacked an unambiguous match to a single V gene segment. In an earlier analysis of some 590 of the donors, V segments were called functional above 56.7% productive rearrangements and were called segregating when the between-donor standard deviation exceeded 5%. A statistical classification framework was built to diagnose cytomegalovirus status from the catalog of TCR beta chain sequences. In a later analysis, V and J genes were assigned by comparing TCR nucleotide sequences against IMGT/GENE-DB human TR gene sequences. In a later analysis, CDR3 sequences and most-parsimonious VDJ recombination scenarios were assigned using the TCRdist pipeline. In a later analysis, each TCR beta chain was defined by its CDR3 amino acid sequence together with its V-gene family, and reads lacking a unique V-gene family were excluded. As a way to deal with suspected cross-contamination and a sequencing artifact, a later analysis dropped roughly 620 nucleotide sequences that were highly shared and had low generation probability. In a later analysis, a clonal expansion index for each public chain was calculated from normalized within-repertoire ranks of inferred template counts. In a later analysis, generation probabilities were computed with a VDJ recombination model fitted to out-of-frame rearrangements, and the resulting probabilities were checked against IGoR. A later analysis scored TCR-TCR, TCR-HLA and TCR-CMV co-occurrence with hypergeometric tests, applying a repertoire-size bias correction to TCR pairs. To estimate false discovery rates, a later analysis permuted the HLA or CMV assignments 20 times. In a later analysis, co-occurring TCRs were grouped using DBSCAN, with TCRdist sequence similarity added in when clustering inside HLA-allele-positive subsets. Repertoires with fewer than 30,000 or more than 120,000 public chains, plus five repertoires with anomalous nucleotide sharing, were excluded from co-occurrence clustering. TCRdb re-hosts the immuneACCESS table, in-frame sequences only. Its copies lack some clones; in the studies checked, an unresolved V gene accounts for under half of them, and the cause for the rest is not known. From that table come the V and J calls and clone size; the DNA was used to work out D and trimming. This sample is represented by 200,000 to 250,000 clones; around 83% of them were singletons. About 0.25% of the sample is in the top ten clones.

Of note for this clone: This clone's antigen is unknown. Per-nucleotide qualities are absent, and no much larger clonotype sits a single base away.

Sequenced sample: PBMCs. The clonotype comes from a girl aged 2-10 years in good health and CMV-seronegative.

The CDR3 protein sequence reads: CASSDGQADQPQHF. The bases are TGTGCCAGCAGCGACGGACAAGCCGATCAGCCCCAGCATTTT. The chain links TRBV9 with TRBJ1-5; a tentative D call is TRBD1 (5 bases match). For CDR1 and CDR2, the germline V gene lists SGDLS and YYNGEE. Spanning cysteine to phenylalanine, the CDR3 consists of 14 amino acids. Here the CDR3 DNA is all that survives: 42 bases in frame from base 1. V gives up 3 bases and J gives up 5 bases, and the segment between their germline ends measures 12 bases.